This T cell receptor (beta chain) is from a study of beta chain features in type 1 diabetes. Study as a whole: Patients shared similar age, gender and cell yields with healthy donors. Overall study results and limits: Whether HLA type influences TCRB rearrangement remained unresolved here. Type 1 diabetes patients had TCRB CDR3s that were shorter (moderately but significantly so) in all four CD4+ subsets.

Of the isolated RNA, all was reverse transcribed, and so the sequenced material was expressed TCRB transcripts. Naive, central memory and regulatory T cell samples yielded around 3.4 million reads on average. Using immunoSEQ multiplex PCR, the repertoire was profiled, and TCRdb retains in-frame clones only, with some absent. The sample has some 160,000 clones; around 8.4% are singletons. Regarding this clone: Its specificity is not known.

The ends were cut back, 4 bases at V and 4 bases at J, with 16 bases in the middle. CDR3 length: 16 amino acids. Germline-derived CDR1 and CDR2 are LGHNA and YSLEER. Sorting with CD45RO/CCR7/CD25/CD127/CD95/CD27 yielded naive, central memory, regulatory and stem-like memory CD4+ cells. This TCR was sampled from a woman aged 18-30 years with type 1 diabetes. The sample taken for sequencing was central memory CD4+ T cells from blood. The chain links TRBV4-3 to TRBJ2-2; TRBD2 might be the D (5 bases). CDR3 bases: TGCGCCAGCAGCCGTCGAACGGAGGCAACCACCGGGGAGCTGTTTTTT. Its protein product is CASSRRTEATTGELFF.